This TCR beta chain emerged from a study of blood T cell repertoires in COVID-19. Study-wide background: From T cells, B-cell-depleted T cells, or PBMCs came the material, which was cDNA or gDNA.

In the source study's methods: Scientists estimated how many nucleated cells there were by amplifying reference gene primers. The repertoire was sequenced with immunoSEQ multiplex PCR; TCRdb's copy has only in-frame clones and lacks some. That table furnishes V, J and clone size, whereas the DNA furnished D and trimming. Seen here are 200,000 or so clones, approximately 88% observed once, and the top ten hold roughly 2.3%. This clone was seen a handful of times. Germline loops: CDR1 SGHDT, CDR2 YYEEEE. V lost 0 bases, J lost 6 bases, and 10 bases stayed unmatched. This CDR3 spans 16 amino acids. The sample taken for sequencing was PBMCs or T cells enriched from blood (not recorded which). This TCR was recovered from a woman in her thirties or forties with acute COVID-19. The chain recombines TRBV5-6 with TRBJ1-2; 8 bases are a match to TRBD1. The CDR3 loop reads CASSLGRTGRANGYTF. The CDR3 region has the DNA TGTGCCAGCAGCTTGGGTCGGACAGGGCGGGCAAATGGCTACACCTTC.